The clone carrying this T cell receptor beta chain was detected only a few times. Its target is not known. This sample was included in a study of cytomegalovirus exposure and HLA in healthy donors. Whole-study findings and limits: Among TCR beta chains, those listed as cytomegalovirus-associated numbered around 160.

The CDR3 covers 16 residues. Trimming at V came to 4 bases and at J to 6 bases, leaving 5 bases not matched to a gene. The germline V gene encodes CDR1 SGHVS and CDR2 FQNEAQ. Here immunoSEQ multiplex PCR was the method, and the copy in TCRdb shows in-frame clones only, minus some. The sample shows some 130,000 clones, roughly four fifths of them seen only once. The sample comprised PBMCs. The V gene is TRBV7-8, the J gene TRBJ2-2; TRBD2 matches at 13 bases. The sequence was obtained from a man aged 25-45 years in good health and CMV-seropositive. The CDR3, as DNA: TGTGCCAGCAGCTCATCAGGACTAGCGGGAGCCGGGGAGCTGTTTTTT. Protein sequence: CASSSSGLAGAGELFF.